This T cell receptor (beta chain) derives from a study of post-analysis software for immune sequencing data. About the research overall: Recorded subtypes: relapsing-remitting, secondary progressive, progressive-relapsing; some patients unannotated.

TCR beta cDNA libraries had unique molecular identifiers. It was from roughly 1 to 10 million T cells that approximately 500,000 cDNA molecules came. TCRdb re-called the PCR reads with MiXCR, one entry per CDR3 protein. Here the sample spans fewer than 850,000 distinct CDR3 sequences, around 42% being singletons. Points on this clonotype: Its cognate antigen is unknown.

Study findings and constraints: Relative to controls, patients had about five TRBV segments at higher frequency, with TRBV5-6, TRBV5-1 and TRBV20-1 among these. Controls showed significantly higher normalized Chao1 diversity than did multiple sclerosis patients. F measure grouped same-batch samples tightly together.

V was clipped by 5 bases and J by 6 bases, with 22 bases between them. This CDR3 spans 16 amino acids. Germline values: CDR1 SEHNR, CDR2 FQNEAQ (reference sequence). What was sequenced was blood. The rearrangement joins TRBV7-9 to TRBJ1-1, with a tentative D call TRBD1 (6 bases). The TCR comes from a girl aged 10 to 17 with multiple sclerosis. The CDR3 DNA reads as TGTGCCAGCAGCGAACTGGATACAGGGTACCTCTCTGAAGCTTTCTTT. Its translation is CASSELDTGYLSEAFF.